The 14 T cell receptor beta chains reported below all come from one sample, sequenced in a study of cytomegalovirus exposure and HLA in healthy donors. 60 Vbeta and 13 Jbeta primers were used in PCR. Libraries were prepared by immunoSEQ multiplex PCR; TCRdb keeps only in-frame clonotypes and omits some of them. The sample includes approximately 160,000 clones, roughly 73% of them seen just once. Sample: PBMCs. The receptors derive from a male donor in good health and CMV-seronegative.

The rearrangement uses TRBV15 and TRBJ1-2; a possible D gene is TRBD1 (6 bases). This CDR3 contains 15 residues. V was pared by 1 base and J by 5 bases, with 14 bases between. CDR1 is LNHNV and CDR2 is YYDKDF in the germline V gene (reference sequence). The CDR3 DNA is TGTGCCACCAGCAGAGGAATAGGGGGTGAATATGGCTACACCTTC. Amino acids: CATSRGIGGEYGYTF. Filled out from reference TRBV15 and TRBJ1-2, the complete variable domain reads DAMVIQNPRYQVTQFGKPVTLSCSQTLNHNVMYWYQQKSSQAPKLLFHYYDKDFNNEADTPDNFQSRRPNTSFCFLDIRSPGLGDTAMYLCATSRGIGGEYGYTFGSGTRLTVV.

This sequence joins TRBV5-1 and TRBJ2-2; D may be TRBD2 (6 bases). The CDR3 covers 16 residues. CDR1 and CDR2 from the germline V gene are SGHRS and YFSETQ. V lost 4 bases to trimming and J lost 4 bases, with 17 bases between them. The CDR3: CASSLTIGTGTGELFF. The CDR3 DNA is TGCGCCAGCAGCCTCACAATCGGGACTGGCACCGGGGAGCTGTTTTTT.

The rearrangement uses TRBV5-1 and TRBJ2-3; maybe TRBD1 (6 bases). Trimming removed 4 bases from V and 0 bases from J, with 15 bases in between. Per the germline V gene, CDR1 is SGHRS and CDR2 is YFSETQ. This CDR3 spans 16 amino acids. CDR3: CASSPLMGASTDTQYF. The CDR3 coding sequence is TGCGCCAGCAGCCCCCTTATGGGGGCGAGCACAGATACGCAGTATTTT.

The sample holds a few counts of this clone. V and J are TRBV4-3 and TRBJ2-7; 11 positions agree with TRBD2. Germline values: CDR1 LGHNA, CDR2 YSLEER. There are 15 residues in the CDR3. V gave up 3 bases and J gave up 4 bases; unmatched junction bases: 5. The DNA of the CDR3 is TGCGCCAGCAGCCAGGACGGGACTAGCGGTTACGAGCAGTACTTC. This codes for CASSQDGTSGYEQYF.

The CDR3 sequence: CASSADRDGGYTF. The CDR3 nucleotides are TGTGCCAGCAGTGCGGACAGGGACGGGGGCTACACCTTC. This sequence joins TRBV2 and TRBJ1-2, with TRBD1 matching over 8 bases. Germline CDR1 and CDR2: SNHLY and FYNNEI. The ends lost 4 bases at V and 8 bases at J; junction bases unmatched: 6. The CDR3 length is 13 residues.

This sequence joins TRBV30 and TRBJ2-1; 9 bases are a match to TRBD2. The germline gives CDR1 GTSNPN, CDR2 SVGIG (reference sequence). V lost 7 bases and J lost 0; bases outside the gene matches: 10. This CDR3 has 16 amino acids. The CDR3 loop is CAYGLSGLASYNEQFF. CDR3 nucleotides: TGTGCCTACGGCCTTTCGGGACTAGCCTCCTACAATGAGCAGTTCTTC.

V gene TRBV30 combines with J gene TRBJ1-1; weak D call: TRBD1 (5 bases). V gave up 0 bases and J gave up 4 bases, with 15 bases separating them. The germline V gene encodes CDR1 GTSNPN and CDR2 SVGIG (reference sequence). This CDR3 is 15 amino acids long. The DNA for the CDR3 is TGTGCCTGGAGTGTACTGGCAGGGAGGGGCACTGAAGCTTTCTTT. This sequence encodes CAWSVLAGRGTEAFF.

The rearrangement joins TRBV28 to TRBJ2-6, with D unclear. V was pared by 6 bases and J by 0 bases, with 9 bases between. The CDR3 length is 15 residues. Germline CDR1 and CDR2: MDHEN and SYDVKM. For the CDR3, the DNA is TGTGCCAGCAGCCGATACGGCTCTGGGGCCAACGTCCTGACTTTC. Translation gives CASSRYGSGANVLTF.

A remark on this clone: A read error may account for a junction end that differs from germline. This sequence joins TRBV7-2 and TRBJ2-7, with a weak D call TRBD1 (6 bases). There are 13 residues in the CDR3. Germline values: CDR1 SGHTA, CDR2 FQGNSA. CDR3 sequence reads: CASSLGASYGQYF. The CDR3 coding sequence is TGTGCCAGCAGCTTGGGGGCCTCCTACGGGCAGTACTTC.

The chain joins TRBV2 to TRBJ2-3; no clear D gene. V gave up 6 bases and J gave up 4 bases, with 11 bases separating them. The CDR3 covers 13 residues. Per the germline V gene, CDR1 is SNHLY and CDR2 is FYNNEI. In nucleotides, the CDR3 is TGTGCCAGCAGCCCCCAGGTCGCAGATACGCAGTATTTT. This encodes CASSPQVADTQYF.

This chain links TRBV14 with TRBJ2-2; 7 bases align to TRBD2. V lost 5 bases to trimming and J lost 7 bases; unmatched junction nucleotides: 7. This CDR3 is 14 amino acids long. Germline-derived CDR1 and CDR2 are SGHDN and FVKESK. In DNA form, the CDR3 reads TGTGCCAGCAGCTCCCAGGGAGGGGTCGGGGAGCTGTTTTTT. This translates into CASSSQGGVGELFF.

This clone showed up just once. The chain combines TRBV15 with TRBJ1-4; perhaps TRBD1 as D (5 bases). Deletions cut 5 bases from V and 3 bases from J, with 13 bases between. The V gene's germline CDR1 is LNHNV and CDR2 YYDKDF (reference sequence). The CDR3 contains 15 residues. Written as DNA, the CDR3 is TGTGCCACCAGCCTCGGGGGGGAGTCTAATGAAAAACTGTTTTTT. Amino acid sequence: CATSLGGESNEKLFF.

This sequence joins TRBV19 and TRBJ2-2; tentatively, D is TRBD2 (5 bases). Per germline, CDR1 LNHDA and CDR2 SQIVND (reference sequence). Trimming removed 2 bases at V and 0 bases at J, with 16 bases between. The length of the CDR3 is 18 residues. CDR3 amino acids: CASSILSGLDANTGELFF. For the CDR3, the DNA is TGTGCCAGTAGTATACTGTCCGGACTGGATGCGAACACCGGGGAGCTGTTTTTT.

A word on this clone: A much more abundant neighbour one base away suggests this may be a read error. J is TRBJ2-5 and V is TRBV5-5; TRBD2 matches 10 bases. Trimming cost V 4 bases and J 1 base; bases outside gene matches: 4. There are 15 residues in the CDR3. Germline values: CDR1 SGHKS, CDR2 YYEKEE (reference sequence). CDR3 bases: TGTGCCAGCAGCCAAGAGCGGGGGGGCCAAGAGACCCAGTACTTC. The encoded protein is CASSQERGGQETQYF.